The rows below give T cell receptor beta chains drawn from one sample of a study of blood T cell repertoires in COVID-19. Assay used: immunoSEQ multiplex PCR; TCRdb lists only in-frame clones, some missing. The data hold under 150,000 clones, with 76% observed a single time. Sequenced sample: peripheral blood. These TCRs come from a woman of 80 years or more with active or convalescent COVID-19. Each CDR3 is given with its conserved first and last residue.

V gene	J gene	CDR3 protein
TRBV7-8	TRBJ2-3	CASSSMAAVTDTQYF
TRBV6-5	TRBJ1-6	CASRSEGRNVSPLHF
TRBV27	TRBJ2-7	CASSYTGTGSYEQYF
TRBV2	TRBJ1-1	CASSADKNTEAFF
TRBV18	TRBJ1-1	CASSQLDGNTEAFF
TRBV19	TRBJ1-1	CASSTSGVNTEAFF
TRBV6-4	TRBJ1-1	CASSSTGEGTEAFF
TRBV4-1	TRBJ1-6	CASSPQGQGYSPLHF
TRBV5-1	TRBJ1-2	CASSLRTGSENYGYTF
TRBV7-2	TRBJ2-5	CASSPILGQGGRETQYF
TRBV15	TRBJ2-7	CATSSPKGLAYEQYF
TRBV3-1/TRBV3-2	TRBJ2-7	CASRLTGRTYEQYF
TRBV9	TRBJ2-1	CASSVSGGLVDNEQFF
TRBV2	TRBJ2-3	CASSVSRETETGYTDTQYF
TRBV24-1	TRBJ1-2	CATSDFGSGTGGNYGYTF
TRBV29-1	TRBJ1-2	CSVGAGPGEGYTF
TRBV20-1	TRBJ1-2	CSASPTRAANYGYTF
TRBV5-1	TRBJ1-2	CASSLQGYGYTF
TRBV28	TRBJ2-7	CASRMTGLGEQYF
TRBV5-5	TRBJ2-3	CASSLVVTSGGTQYF